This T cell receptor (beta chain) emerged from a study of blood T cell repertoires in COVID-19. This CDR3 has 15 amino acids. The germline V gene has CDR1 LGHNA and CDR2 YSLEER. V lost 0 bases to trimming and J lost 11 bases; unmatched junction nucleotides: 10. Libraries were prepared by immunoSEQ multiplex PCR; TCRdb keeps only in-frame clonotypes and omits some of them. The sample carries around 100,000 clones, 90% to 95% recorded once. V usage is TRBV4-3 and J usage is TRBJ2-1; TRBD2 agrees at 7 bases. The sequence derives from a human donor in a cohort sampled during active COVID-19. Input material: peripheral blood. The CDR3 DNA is TGCGCCAGCAGCCAAGATCCCAGCGGGGTAGACCAGCAGTTCTTC. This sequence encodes CASSQDPSGVDQQFF.